This T cell receptor beta chain is drawn from a study of control samples from healthy donors and cancer patients. Sequenced by immunoSEQ multiplex PCR; TCRdb stores in-frame clones only, minus some. Of about 190,000 clones in the sample, about 89% are singletons; the top ten hold less than 2%. Germline V gene lookup returns CDR1 SGHTA and CDR2 FQGNSA. CDR3 length: 17 residues. Trimming removed 5 bases from V and 0 bases from J, with 18 bases in between. The receptor comes from a man in his thirties or forties in good health. The sequenced sample was blood. The genes are TRBV7-2 and TRBJ2-3; maybe TRBD1 (5 bases). CDR3 nucleotides: TGTGCCAGCAGCAGAGAGATCGACAGTCTGAGCACAGATACGCAGTATTTT. It is translated as CASSREIDSLSTDTQYF.